Below are 19 T cell receptor beta chains sequenced from a single sample in a study of lung T cells in sarcoidosis with Löfgren's syndrome. Using its own MiXCR run on the reads, TCRdb lists one record per CDR3 protein. The data show around 60,000 distinct CDR3 sequences, with approximately 21% seen just once and about 2.2% held by the top ten. The sample taken for sequencing was CD4+ T cells from PBMCs. All receptors come from a human donor with sarcoidosis (Löfgren's syndrome or another form), or a control subject (not recorded which).

This clonotype was counted a few times. The V and J genes are TRBV4-1 and TRBJ1-2; possible D gene TRBD1, 6 bases. V was pared by 1 base and J by 3 bases, with 18 bases between. Germline V gives CDR1 MGHRA, CDR2 YSYEKL. CDR3 length: 17 residues. Written as DNA, the CDR3 is TGCGCCAGCAGCCAAGGACTTCGCGGACGGGGGCACTATGGCTACACCTTC. Translated, it gives CASSQGLRGRGHYGYTF.

This CDR3 reads CASSHIGQGAHSGANVLTF. Written as DNA, the CDR3 is TGTGCCAGCAGCCATATCGGACAGGGGGCCCACTCTGGGGCCAACGTCCTGACTTTC. The chain links TRBV6-1 to TRBJ2-6, with 11 bases that match TRBD1. This CDR3 has 19 residues. Germline CDR1 reads MNHNS; CDR2 reads SASEGT. V trimming: 6 bases; J trimming: 0 bases; junction bases outside the gene matches: 10.

This clonotype was picked up many times. V is TRBV14 and J is TRBJ2-3; no firm D call. Per the germline V gene, CDR1 is SGHDN and CDR2 is FVKESK. The CDR3 extends over 12 amino acids. Trimming pared 1 base from V and 8 bases from J, leaving 7 bases between. CDR3 region: CASSQAIGTQYF. CDR3 coding DNA: TGTGCCAGCAGCCAAGCAATAGGTACGCAGTATTTT. Full variable domain (missing parts from reference TRBV14 and TRBJ2-3): EAGVTQFPSHSVIEKGQTVTLRCDPISGHDNLYWYRRVMGKEIKFLLHFVKESKQDESGMPNNRFLAERTGGTYSTLKVQPAELEDSGVYFCASSQAIGTQYFGPGTRLTVL.

The table lists this clonotype with many counts. The chain is built from TRBV6-6 and TRBJ2-7; 7 nucleotides match TRBD1. V lost 0 bases to trimming and J lost 3 bases; unmatched junction nucleotides: 11. This CDR3 is 17 amino acids long. The germline V gene has CDR1 MNHNY and CDR2 SVGAGI (reference sequence). CDR3 DNA: TGTGCCAGCAGTTACTCCATCAGGGGGTCCGGCCTCTACGAGCAGTACTTC. Its translation: CASSYSIRGSGLYEQYF.

This clonotype showed up many times. The chain carries TRBV15 and TRBJ2-7; D possibly corresponds to TRBD2 (7 bases). Trimming removed 1 base at V and 4 bases at J, with 17 bases between. Looked up from germline, CDR1 is LNHNV and CDR2 is YYDKDF (reference sequence). CDR3 length: 16 residues. CDR3 in amino acids: CATSRGGGRVVYEQYF. The DNA of the CDR3 is TGTGCCACCAGCAGAGGCGGGGGCAGGGTGGTTTACGAGCAGTACTTC. Drawing the rest from reference TRBV15 and TRBJ2-7, the complete variable domain is DAMVIQNPRYQVTQFGKPVTLSCSQTLNHNVMYWYQQKSSQAPKLLFHYYDKDFNNEADTPDNFQSRRPNTSFCFLDIRSPGLGDTAMYLCATSRGGGRVVYEQYFGPGTRLTVT.

This clonotype showed up many times. J is TRBJ2-1 and V is TRBV7-8; 7 bases match TRBD1. With 4 bases clipped from V and 5 bases from J, the junction kept 5 bases outside the gene matches. Germline V gene data show CDR1 as SGHVS and CDR2 as FQNEAQ. This CDR3 spans 14 amino acids. CDR3 region: CASSSQGMDNEQFF. The DNA of the CDR3 is TGTGCCAGCAGCTCACAGGGGATGGACAATGAGCAGTTCTTC.

In its sample, this clonotype was seen many times. J is TRBJ2-3 and V is TRBV6-1; 10 positions match TRBD2. The CDR3 covers 14 residues. CDR1 and CDR2 (germline): MNHNS, SASEGT. Trimming cost V 8 bases and J 3 bases; bases outside gene matches: 5. The CDR3 here is CASAPGLATDTQYF. In nucleotides, the CDR3 is TGTGCCAGCGCACCGGGACTAGCGACAGATACGCAGTATTTT.

This clonotype has more than one count but fewer than ten. The V and J genes are TRBV28 and TRBJ2-1, with 14 bases fitting TRBD2. Germline CDR1 is MDHEN and CDR2 is SYDVKM. Losses at the gene ends were 5 bases for V and 10 bases for J; bases not matched to a gene: 10. The CDR3 sequence is 16 residues long. CDR3 DNA sequence: TGTGCCAGCAGTCCTCGACTAGCGGGAGGGCAGGGGGAGCAGTTCTTC. This sequence encodes CASSPRLAGGQGEQFF.

This clonotype was counted at least ten times. The chain is built from TRBV6-1 and TRBJ2-1; D may be TRBD1 (5 bases). CDR1 is MNHNS and CDR2 is SASEGT in the germline V gene. V dropped 5 bases and J dropped 3 bases, with 14 bases sitting between them. There are 15 residues in the CDR3. The CDR3 coding sequence is TGTGCCAGCAGTTCCATCAGGGCAAGCTACAATGAGCAGTTCTTC. Its protein product is CASSSIRASYNEQFF.

This rearrangement joins TRBV3-1 to TRBJ1-5; the D is unclear. This CDR3 comprises 14 residues. CDR1 LGHDT and CDR2 YNNKEL come from the germline V gene (reference sequence). Trimming pared 2 bases from V and 3 bases from J, leaving 8 bases between. The CDR3 spells CASSQNTYNQPQHF. The CDR3 DNA follows: TGTGCCAGCAGCCAAAATACCTACAATCAGCCCCAGCATTTT.

This clonotype was observed a few times. The V call is TRBV29-1, the J call TRBJ2-3, with D hard to call. V dropped 5 bases and J dropped 4 bases, with 16 bases sitting between them. CDR3 length: 14 residues. Germline CDR1 reads SQVTM; CDR2 reads ANQGSEA. The CDR3 coding sequence is TGCAGCGTTCTACATCGACTTAAGGCAGATACGCAGTATTTT. It encodes CSVLHRLKADTQYF.

With regard to this clonotype: This may arise from a read error, as a much more abundant clone is one base away. The chain is built from TRBV28 and TRBJ2-2, with 7 bases identical to TRBD2. CDR1 and CDR2 (germline): MDHEN, SYDVKM. This CDR3 is built from 18 residues. In nucleotides, the CDR3 is TGTGCCAGCACCCAAGATCCCGGCGGCGGGAGAGGAACCGGGGAGCTGCTTTTT. Protein sequence: CASTQDPGGGRGTGELLF. Variable domain in full (rest from reference TRBV28 and TRBJ2-2): DVKVTQSSRYLVKRTGEKVFLECVQDMDHENMFWYRQDPGLGLRLIYFSYDVKMKEKGDIPEGYSVSREKKERFSLILESASTNQTSMYLCASTQDPGGGRGTGELLFGEGSRLTVL.

Only a few counts were recorded for this clonotype. A much larger clone sits a single nucleotide away, making a read error possible. J is TRBJ2-7 and V is TRBV6-2 or TRBV6-3; 11 bases line up with TRBD2. CDR3 length: 15 residues. The germline CDR1 and CDR2 sequences are MNHEY and SVGEGT. With 6 bases clipped from V and 3 bases from J, the junction kept 7 bases outside the gene matches. For the CDR3, the DNA is TGTGCCAGCAGCCCTACAGGGACTAGCGGCTACGAGCAGTACTTC. It is translated as CASSPTGTSGYEQYF.

There are many counts of this clonotype. V and J are TRBV20-1 and TRBJ1-1; tentative D call: TRBD1 (5 bases). The CDR3 spans 13 residues. Trimming cost V 5 bases and J 1 base, with 11 bases left between them. Germline CDR1 reads DFQATT; CDR2 reads SNEGSKA (reference sequence). CDR3 in amino acids: CSALQDTNTEAFF. The CDR3 DNA reads as TGCAGTGCTCTACAGGATACGAACACTGAAGCTTTCTTT.

The chain joins TRBV19 to TRBJ2-6, with D uncertain. The CDR3 runs to 20 residues. The germline CDR1 and CDR2 sequences are LNHDA and SQIVND (reference sequence). V was pared by 1 base and J by 1 base, with 20 bases between. CDR3 in amino acids: CASSIGVLGPRKSGANVLTF. The CDR3 DNA reads as TGTGCCAGTAGTATAGGGGTCCTTGGGCCCCGAAAATCTGGGGCCAACGTCCTGACTTTC.

This chain uses TRBV3-1 with TRBJ2-5; 7 bases agree with TRBD1. CDR1 is LGHDT and CDR2 is YNNKEL in the germline V gene (reference sequence). The CDR3 consists of 15 residues. V gave up 4 bases and J gave up 1 base; unmatched junction bases: 6. CDR3 region: CASSRQGTAQETQYF. The CDR3 region has the DNA TGTGCCAGCAGCCGTCAAGGGACAGCCCAAGAGACCCAGTACTTC.

Written as DNA, the CDR3 is TGTGCCAGCAGCCTACAACTAGCGGGGATCAATGAGCAGTTCTTC. It translates to CASSLQLAGINEQFF. The V call is TRBV3-1, the J call TRBJ2-1, with TRBD2 matching over 10 bases. Trimming at V came to 4 bases and at J to 6 bases, leaving 6 bases not matched to a gene. Germline lookup yields CDR1 LGHDT and CDR2 YNNKEL (reference sequence). The CDR3 length is 15 residues.

This clonotype showed up many times. This chain links TRBV7-2 with TRBJ1-5, with D unclear. Trimming took 1 base from V and 7 from J, leaving 8 bases between them. Germline CDR1 and CDR2: SGHTA and FQGNSA. The CDR3 runs 13 residues. The CDR3 nucleotides are TGTGCCAGCAGCTTAGGAGGTTCGCAGCCCCAGCATTTT. This translates into CASSLGGSQPQHF.

About this clonotype itself: A much larger clone lies a single base off, so this may be a read error. The chain joins TRBV14 to TRBJ2-1; 7 bases are a match to TRBD2. The germline gives CDR1 SGHDN, CDR2 FVKESK. This CDR3 comprises 16 residues. V lost 2 bases to trimming and J lost 9 bases; unmatched junction nucleotides: 13. The CDR3 DNA reads as TGTGCCAGCAGCCAAACAGGAGCGGGGACGACCGGTGAGCAGTTCTTC. It is translated as CASSQTGAGTTGEQFF.